This TCR beta chain stems from a study of T cells expressing NK-cell markers. Study in general: It was sorted CD3+CD56-NKG2C+, CD3+CD56+NKG2C- and CD3+CD56+NKG2C+ T cells that provided the TCR beta repertoires. HCMV seropositivity characterized seven of the eight sequenced donors, and seronegativity one.

One entry per CDR3 protein, without DNA, is what TCRdb gives after re-calling the 5' RACE reads. The sample holds 25,000 to 35,000 distinct CDR3 sequences. CDR1 is MNHEY and CDR2 is SVGAGI in the germline V gene. CDR3 size: 16 residues. As concerns this clonotype: Its target is not known.

Study conclusions and caveats: Once again these clonotypes came out on top in the CD3+CD56-NKG2C+ fraction of a handful of donors.

This sequence joins TRBV6-5 and TRBJ2-2; TCRdb's D gene call, TRBD1, goes unchecked for lack of DNA. The specimen was blood T cells: a sorted CD56 or NKG2C T cell subset, CD4+ or CD8+ T cells, or bulk PBMC T cells (not recorded which). This TCR derives from a woman between 18 and 69 years old in good health. The CDR3 protein is CASSYSTGAVPGELFF.